These 10 T cell receptor beta chains came from one sample sequenced in a study of metastatic and nonmetastatic thyroid tumors. TCRdb called clones again from the PCR reads with MiXCR. This table holds approximately 30,000 clones, roughly 4% found once. Patients underwent thyroid surgery, and none had received any treatment before it. Source material: blood. These TCRs come from a male donor with papillary thyroid cancer or a benign thyroid nodule (not recorded which). Some clones in this sample may be carry-over from other donors' samples.

Judged by abundance, this clone is medium-sized. The rearrangement uses TRBV28 and TRBJ1-5; 7 bases agree with TRBD1. Germline CDR1 MDHEN, CDR2 SYDVKM. The CDR3 spans 14 residues. V was pared by 5 bases and J by 7 bases, with 8 bases of the junction left unmatched. Here the CDR3 DNA reads TGTGCCAGCAGTCGGGACAGATTGGACCAGCCCCAGCATTTT. Translating it yields CASSRDRLDQPQHF. The complete variable domain, with remaining parts taken from reference TRBV28 and TRBJ1-5, reads DVKVTQSSRYLVKRTGEKVFLECVQDMDHENMFWYRQDPGLGLRLIYFSYDVKMKEKGDIPEGYSVSREKKERFSLILESASTNQTSMYLCASSRDRLDQPQHFGDGTRLSIL.

This chain connects TRBV6-1 to TRBJ1-2; 10 bases agree with TRBD1. CDR1 is MNHNS, CDR2 SASEGT, per germline. There are 14 residues in the CDR3. J gave up 4 bases and V 6 bases, and 5 bases lay outside the gene matches. The CDR3 nucleotides are TGTGCCAGCAGCCGGGACAGGGGAAGCTATGGCTACACCTTC. This encodes CASSRDRGSYGYTF.

Ten or more counts support this clone. The CDR3 DNA reads as TGTGCCAGCAGCCCAGGACAGGGGGGATCACCCCTCCACTTT. Its protein product is CASSPGQGGSPLHF. This chain links TRBV7-9 with TRBJ1-6; 10 bases agree with TRBD1. The V segment lost 5 bases and the J segment 10 bases; nucleotides outside the gene matches: 5. This CDR3 spans 14 amino acids. Germline V gene lookup returns CDR1 SEHNR and CDR2 FQNEAQ (reference sequence).

This clone was found many times. The V call is TRBV18, the J call TRBJ2-7; no definite D call. CDR1 KGHSH and CDR2 LQKENI come from the germline V gene. V was clipped by 4 bases and J by 3 bases, with 13 bases between them. CDR3 size: 14 residues. In DNA form, the CDR3 reads TGTGCCAGCTCACAAGATGGACCGTTCTACGAGCAGTACTTC. Translation gives CASSQDGPFYEQYF.

This clone appeared a few times. This chain uses TRBV11-2 with TRBJ1-6, with 8 bases matching TRBD1. With V trimmed by 3 bases and J by 3 bases, 4 bases remained unmatched. Germline V gene sequence: CDR1 SGHAT, CDR2 FQNNGV. This CDR3 contains 16 residues. The CDR3 region is CASSLQGANYNSPLHF. The CDR3 region has the DNA TGTGCCAGCAGCTTGCAGGGGGCTAACTATAATTCACCCCTCCACTTT.

This clone was seen more than once but under ten times. This chain joins TRBV6-1 and TRBJ1-1; D is perhaps TRBD1 (5 bases). The CDR3 sequence is 12 residues long. V lost 6 bases to trimming and J lost 4 bases, with 9 bases between them. CDR1 and CDR2 from the germline V gene are MNHNS and SASEGT. The CDR3 DNA is TGTGCCAGCAGGTGGGGGGGCACTGAAGCTTTCTTT. Protein product: CASRWGGTEAFF.

This clone has just a few counts. The chain has TRBV15 and TRBJ2-7; TRBD1 matches 10 bases. The germline gives CDR1 LNHNV, CDR2 YYDKDF (reference sequence). With V trimmed by 1 base and J by 4 bases, 1 base remained unmatched. The CDR3 sequence is 14 residues long. DNA of the CDR3: TGTGCCACCAGCAGAGGGACAGGGGGGTACGAGCAGTACTTC. This sequence encodes CATSRGTGGYEQYF. The variable domain in full, completed from reference TRBV15 and TRBJ2-7, reads DAMVIQNPRYQVTQFGKPVTLSCSQTLNHNVMYWYQQKSSQAPKLLFHYYDKDFNNEADTPDNFQSRRPNTSFCFLDIRSPGLGDTAMYLCATSRGTGGYEQYFGPGTRLTVT.

The genes are TRBV5-1 and TRBJ1-3; no clear D gene. CDR1 is SGHRS, CDR2 YFSETQ, per germline. Trimming left V 4 bases short and J 15 bases short, with 32 bases between. The length of the CDR3 is 17 residues. The CDR3 here is CASSPDTQVLSGNTTYF. Written as DNA, the CDR3 is TGCGCCAGCAGCCCTGATACCCAGGTTCTCTCTGGAAACACGACATATTTT.

Sample share makes this clone medium-sized. This chain links TRBV28 with TRBJ1-2; TRBD1 matches at 7 bases. V was clipped by 6 bases and J by 4 bases; unmatched bases: 5. The length of the CDR3 is 13 residues. Germline CDR1 and CDR2: MDHEN and SYDVKM. The CDR3: CASSYAGGYGYTF. Here the CDR3 DNA reads TGTGCCAGCAGCTACGCAGGGGGCTATGGCTACACCTTC.

This clone was seen a handful of times. The chain recombines TRBV6-5 with TRBJ2-7; D is possibly TRBD1 (6 bases). Germline V gene sequence: CDR1 MNHEY, CDR2 SVGAGI. The CDR3 length is 15 residues. V lost 2 bases to trimming and J lost 2 bases, with 13 bases between them. The CDR3 sequence: CASSYQSQGTYEQYF. CDR3 sequence (DNA): TGTGCCAGCAGTTACCAGAGCCAGGGGACCTACGAGCAGTACTTC.